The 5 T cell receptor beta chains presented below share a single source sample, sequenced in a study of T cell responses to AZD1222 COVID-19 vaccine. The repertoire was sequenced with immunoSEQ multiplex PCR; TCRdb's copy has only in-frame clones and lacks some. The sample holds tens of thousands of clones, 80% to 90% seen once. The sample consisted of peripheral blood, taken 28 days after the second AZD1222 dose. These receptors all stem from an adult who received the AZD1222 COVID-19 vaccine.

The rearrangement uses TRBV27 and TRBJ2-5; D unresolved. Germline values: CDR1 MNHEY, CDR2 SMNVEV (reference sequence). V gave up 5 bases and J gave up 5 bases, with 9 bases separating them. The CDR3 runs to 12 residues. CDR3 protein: CASSGVGETQYF. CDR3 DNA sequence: TGTGCCAGCAGTGGGGTCGGGGAGACCCAGTACTTC.

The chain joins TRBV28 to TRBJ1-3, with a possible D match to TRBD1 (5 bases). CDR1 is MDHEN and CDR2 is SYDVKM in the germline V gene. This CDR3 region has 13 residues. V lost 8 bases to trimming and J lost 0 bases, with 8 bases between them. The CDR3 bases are TGTGCCAGCGGAGACAGCTCTGGAAACACCATATATTTT. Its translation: CASGDSSGNTIYF.

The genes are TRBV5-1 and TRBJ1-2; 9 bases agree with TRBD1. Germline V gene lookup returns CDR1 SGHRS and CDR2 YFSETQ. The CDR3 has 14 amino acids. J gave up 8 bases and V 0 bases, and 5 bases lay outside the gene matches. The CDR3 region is CASSLATGGEGYTF. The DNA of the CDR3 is TGCGCCAGCAGCTTGGCTACAGGGGGCGAAGGCTACACCTTC.

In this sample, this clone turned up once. CDR3 bases: TGTGCCAGCAGCGCACTCCGGGACAGCCCCGGGGAGCTGTTTTTT. Translated, it gives CASSALRDSPGELFF. The chain couples TRBV5-4 to TRBJ2-2; 7 bases line up with TRBD1. Germline-derived CDR1 and CDR2 are SGHNT and YYREEE (reference sequence). Trimming at V came to 4 bases and at J to 6 bases, leaving 9 bases not matched to a gene. The CDR3 consists of 15 residues.

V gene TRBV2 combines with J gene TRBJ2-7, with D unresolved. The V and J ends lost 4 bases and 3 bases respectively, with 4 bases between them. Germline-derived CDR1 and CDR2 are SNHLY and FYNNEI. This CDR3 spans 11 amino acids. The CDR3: CASSADYEQYF. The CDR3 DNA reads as TGTGCCAGCAGTGCCGACTACGAGCAGTACTTC.